Listed here are 26 T cell receptor beta chains from one sample, sequenced in a study of PD-1 blockade in classical Hodgkin lymphoma. The protocol was immunoSEQ multiplex PCR, while the TCRdb copy is restricted to in-frame clones and leaves out a portion. The sample lists 50,000 to 75,000 clones; 88% were seen once. Following autologous stem cell transplantation, relapse occurred in every patient, and exposure to brentuximab vedotin varied. This specimen consisted of peripheral blood mononuclear cells (PBMCs), obtained before the second cycle of nivolumab. The receptors here all came from a human donor with classical Hodgkin lymphoma.

V is TRBV5-8 and J is TRBJ1-1; maybe TRBD1 (5 bases). The CDR3 is 20 residues long. V lost 0 bases and J lost 0, with 24 bases in between. Germline V gives CDR1 SGHTS, CDR2 YDEGEE. CDR3 nucleotides: TGTGCCAGCAGCTTGGTTGGTGGGGGTCTGGTCTCTCTGCTGAACACTGAAGCTTTCTTT. Its protein is CASSLVGGGLVSLLNTEAFF.

A word on this clone: The junction departs from germline at one end; a sequencing error may be responsible. The V call is TRBV5-1, the J call TRBJ2-3; D might be TRBD1 (5 bases). The CDR3 totals 13 residues. The germline CDR1 and CDR2 sequences are SGHRS and YFSETQ. The CDR3 DNA reads as TGCGCCAGCAGCTTGGGGGGCGCTACTCAGTGGGATTTT. Translating gives CASSLGGATQWDF. The full variable domain, in which reference TRBV5-1 and TRBJ2-3 provide the parts outside the CDR3, is KAGVTQTPRYLIKTRGQQVTLSCSPISGHRSVSWYQQTPGQGLQFLFEYFSETQRNKGNFPGRFSGRQFSNSRSEMNVSTLELGDSALYLCASSLGGATQWDFGPGTRLTVL.

The V gene is TRBV4-1, the J gene TRBJ1-3, with 7 bases fitting TRBD1. V shed 4 bases, J shed 4 bases, and the junction held 4 bases outside the gene matches. Germline assignment: CDR1 MGHRA and CDR2 YSYEKL. The CDR3 is 14 amino acids. The CDR3 sequence is CASSPPGQGNTIYF. CDR3 nucleotides: TGCGCCAGCAGCCCCCCGGGACAGGGAAACACCATATATTTT.

This chain uses TRBV27 with TRBJ2-7; 8 positions match TRBD1. J lost 4 bases, V lost 6 bases, and 17 bases had no gene match. Germline V lookup: CDR1 MNHEY, CDR2 SMNVEV (reference sequence). The CDR3 loop spans 17 amino acids. CDR3 in amino acids: CASSQKRGQALGYEQYF. The CDR3 bases are TGTGCCAGCAGCCAAAAAAGGGGACAGGCTCTGGGGTACGAGCAGTACTTC.

The J gene is TRBJ2-7, the V gene TRBV27; 12 nucleotides match TRBD1. The CDR3 loop spans 18 amino acids. The V and J ends lost 4 bases and 3 bases, in that order; junction bases with no gene match: 13. CDR1 and CDR2 (germline): MNHEY, SMNVEV (reference sequence). The CDR3 nucleotides read TGTGCCAGCAGTTCAAGGGACAGGGGGCACCTACCTCGCTACGAGCAGTACTTC. The encoded protein is CASSSRDRGHLPRYEQYF.

The chain has TRBV6-6 and TRBJ1-1; D remains unclear. Germline V gene sequence: CDR1 MNHNY, CDR2 SVGAGI (reference sequence). V was cut by 5 bases and J by 4 bases, with 11 bases left in between. CDR3 size: 13 residues. The CDR3 coding sequence is TGTGCCAGCAGTGGAGGGTGGAGCACTGAAGCTTTCTTT. Translation: CASSGGWSTEAFF.

The rearrangement links TRBV7-9 to TRBJ1-3, with unresolved D. The CDR3 contains 16 residues. The V gene lost 5 bases and the J gene lost 3 bases, with 17 bases spanning the gap. CDR1 and CDR2 from the germline V gene are SEHNR and FQNEAQ (reference sequence). This chain's CDR3 is CASSPTGPPLGNTIYF. CDR3 nucleotides: TGTGCCAGCAGCCCCACGGGTCCACCTCTTGGAAACACCATATATTTT.

J is TRBJ1-2 and V is TRBV9; D is unclear. Germline values: CDR1 SGDLS, CDR2 YYNGEE. This CDR3 has 14 amino acids. V was shortened by 0 bases and J by 8 bases, with 14 bases between the two germline ends. CDR3 sequence: CASSVAVGLGGYTF. CDR3 coding DNA: TGTGCCAGCAGCGTAGCTGTCGGGCTAGGCGGCTACACCTTC.

This clone appeared once. The chain joins TRBV5-1 to TRBJ2-6, with TRBD1 matching over 7 bases. The CDR3 has 17 residues. Trimming removed 5 bases from V and 0 bases from J; junction bases left unmatched: 8. Germline CDR1 and CDR2: SGHRS and YFSETQ. The CDR3 here is CASRSIGDSSGANVLTF. The CDR3 bases are TGCGCCAGCAGATCCATAGGGGACAGCTCTGGGGCCAACGTCCTGACTTTC.

This chain joins TRBV12-5 and TRBJ2-2, with D unresolved. This CDR3 is 15 amino acids long. The germline V gene has CDR1 LGHNT and CDR2 FRNRAP. Trimming took off 5 bases at V and 0 bases at J, with 10 bases between the two ends. The CDR3 DNA sequence: TGTGCTAGTGGTCTGGCCAGAACGAACACCGGGGAGCTGTTTTTT. Translated: CASGLARTNTGELFF.

The gene calls are TRBV5-1 and TRBJ1-2, with D possibly TRBD1 on 6 matching bases. Germline V gene lookup returns CDR1 SGHRS and CDR2 YFSETQ. This CDR3 has 14 residues. The V and J ends lost 4 bases and 7 bases respectively, with 17 bases between them. In nucleotides, the CDR3 is TGCGCCAGCAGCGGCGAGACAGGAGTGGCTGGCTACACCTTC. Amino acids: CASSGETGVAGYTF. The full variable domain, completed using reference TRBV5-1 and TRBJ1-2, is KAGVTQTPRYLIKTRGQQVTLSCSPISGHRSVSWYQQTPGQGLQFLFEYFSETQRNKGNFPGRFSGRQFSNSRSEMNVSTLELGDSALYLCASSGETGVAGYTFGSGTRLTVV.

This clone has only one observation. The CDR3 here is CASSLERSHNYGYTF. CDR3 DNA sequence: TGTGCCAGCAGCTTAGAGCGCAGCCATAACTATGGCTACACCTTC. The gene calls are TRBV7-9 and TRBJ1-2; no firm D call. V lost 1 base and J lost 1, with 10 bases in between. Germline values: CDR1 SEHNR, CDR2 FQNEAQ (reference sequence). The CDR3 totals 15 residues.

The CDR3 sequence: CASSLLTAAGGYTF. Written as DNA, the CDR3 is TGTGCCAGCAGCTTACTTACAGCCGCGGGGGGCTACACCTTC. The chain links TRBV11-2 to TRBJ1-2; D is unresolved. CDR1 and CDR2 from the germline V gene are SGHAT and FQNNGV. Trimming removed 2 bases from V and 8 bases from J, with 15 bases in between. The CDR3 is 14 residues long.

The rearrangement uses TRBV2 and TRBJ2-3; the D gene is possibly TRBD1 (5 bases). The CDR3 is 13 residues long. Trimming cost V 7 bases and J 4 bases, with 12 bases left between them. CDR1 and CDR2 (germline): SNHLY, FYNNEI. The CDR3 DNA sequence: TGTGCCAGCACGGCCCAACAGGCAGATACGCAGTATTTT. It is translated as CASTAQQADTQYF. The full variable domain, its missing parts supplied by reference TRBV2 and TRBJ2-3, is EPEVTQTPSHQVTQMGQEVILRCVPISNHLYFYWYRQILGQKVEFLVSFYNNEISEKSEIFDDQFSVERPDGSNFTLKIRSTKLEDSAMYFCASTAQQADTQYFGPGTRLTVL.

The CDR3 sequence is CASRVAGTSGELFF. The CDR3, as DNA: TGCGCCAGCAGAGTAGCGGGGACCAGCGGGGAGCTGTTTTTT. This chain links TRBV5-1 with TRBJ2-2; TRBD2 agrees at 8 bases. The CDR3 extends over 14 amino acids. Germline CDR1 is SGHRS and CDR2 is YFSETQ. The junction had 7 bases not matched to a gene; V was cut back by 5 bases and J by 7 bases.

This chain joins TRBV19 and TRBJ1-3; a weak D match, TRBD1 (6 bases). Deletions cut 9 bases from V and 3 bases from J, with 15 bases between. The CDR3 spans 14 residues. The germline V gene encodes CDR1 LNHDA and CDR2 SQIVND (reference sequence). The chain's CDR3 is CARASYRVGNTIYF. Here the CDR3 DNA reads TGTGCCAGAGCCTCTTACAGGGTTGGAAACACCATATATTTT.

This clone was seen just once. The CDR3 reads CASGWVGTSGPYYNEQFF. CDR3 coding DNA: TGTGCCAGCGGGTGGGTCGGGACTAGCGGGCCCTACTACAATGAGCAGTTCTTC. The gene calls are TRBV19 and TRBJ2-1; 12 bases map to TRBD2. The CDR3 contains 18 residues. V was pared by 9 bases and J by 3 bases, with 15 bases of the junction left unmatched. Germline CDR1 is LNHDA and CDR2 is SQIVND (reference sequence). Based on the CDR3 plus reference TRBV19 and TRBJ2-1, the full variable domain is DGGITQSPKYLFRKEGQNVTLSCEQNLNHDAMYWYRQDPGQGLRLIYYSQIVNDFQKGDIAEGYSVSREKKESFPLTVTSAQKNPTAFYLCASGWVGTSGPYYNEQFFGPGTRLTVL.

As DNA, the CDR3 is TGTGCCAGCAGCTTGTCCGCGGGGTATCAGAAGGGCTACACCTTC. This encodes CASSLSAGYQKGYTF. This chain links TRBV7-8 with TRBJ1-2; D gene uncertain. Trimming removed 3 bases at V and 8 bases at J, with 19 bases between. The V gene's germline CDR1 is SGHVS and CDR2 FQNEAQ. The CDR3 totals 15 residues.

The V and J genes are TRBV6-6 and TRBJ1-2; tentative D call: TRBD1 (6 bases). The CDR3 contains 13 residues. Trimming removed 7 bases from V and 6 bases from J, with 15 bases in between. Germline values: CDR1 MNHNY, CDR2 SVGAGI (reference sequence). Here the CDR3 reads CASTLQGWDGYTF. The CDR3 DNA sequence: TGTGCCAGCACCTTACAGGGTTGGGATGGCTACACCTTC.

The V gene is TRBV5-8, the J gene TRBJ2-1; unclear D gene. Trimming removed 4 bases at V and 7 bases at J, with 12 bases between. The CDR3 has 13 amino acids. Germline-derived CDR1 and CDR2 are SGHTS and YDEGEE. In DNA, the CDR3 is TGTGCCAGCAGCCTACTTACATGGAATGAGCAGTTCTTC. It encodes CASSLLTWNEQFF.

This clone is a singleton in its sample. The chain couples TRBV6-5 to TRBJ1-2; D is undetermined. Trimming removed 7 bases at V and 8 bases at J, with 14 bases between. CDR3 length equals 12 residues. Germline CDR1 MNHEY, CDR2 SVGAGI. The CDR3, as DNA: TGTGCCAGCACCTTAGACGGACGCGGCTACACCTTC. This encodes CASTLDGRGYTF.

This sequence joins TRBV9 and TRBJ2-1, with D uncertain. CDR3 size: 15 residues. Trimming left V 4 bases short and J 0 bases short, with 11 bases between. Per the germline V gene, CDR1 is SGDLS and CDR2 is YYNGEE. The CDR3 sequence: CASSSGPSSYNEQFF. The CDR3 nucleotides are TGTGCCAGCAGCTCCGGACCCAGCTCCTACAATGAGCAGTTCTTC. Based on the CDR3 plus reference TRBV9 and TRBJ2-1, the full variable domain is DSGVTQTPKHLITATGQRVTLRCSPRSGDLSVYWYQQSLDQGLQFLIQYYNGEERAKGNILERFSAQQFPDLHSELNLSSLELGDSALYFCASSSGPSSYNEQFFGPGTRLTVL.

V gene TRBV6-4 combines with J gene TRBJ2-3; 9 nucleotides match TRBD2. Germline V lookup: CDR1 MRHNA, CDR2 SNTAGT. CDR3 length: 16 residues. Trimming took 3 bases from V and 2 from J; bases not matched to a gene: 6. The DNA of the CDR3 is TGTGCCAGCAGTGAGAATGAGCGGGGGGACACAGATACGCAGTATTTT. Translated, it gives CASSENERGDTDTQYF.

The chain recombines TRBV5-1 with TRBJ1-2; D is undetermined. The CDR3 spans 11 residues. V was trimmed by 4 bases and J by 9 bases, leaving 10 bases between them. Germline-derived CDR1 and CDR2 are SGHRS and YFSETQ. CDR3 sequence (DNA): TGCGCCAGCAGCCGTGAAGGCAGCTACACCTTC. Translated: CASSREGSYTF.

The chain uses TRBV27 and TRBJ2-1; 10 bases match TRBD1. The CDR3 is made up of 14 amino acids. Germline V gene lookup returns CDR1 MNHEY and CDR2 SMNVEV (reference sequence). The V segment lost 6 bases and the J segment 8 bases; nucleotides outside the gene matches: 7. The CDR3 reads CASSDRQGADEQFF. DNA of the CDR3: TGTGCCAGCAGCGATAGACAGGGGGCGGATGAGCAGTTCTTC.

This sequence joins TRBV5-1 and TRBJ1-1, with D possibly being TRBD1 (6 bases). This CDR3 region has 16 residues. The germline gives CDR1 SGHRS, CDR2 YFSETQ. V lost 3 bases, J lost 2 bases, and 17 bases lay in between. The CDR3 sequence: CASSSNPGHINTEAFF. CDR3 nucleotide sequence: TGCGCCAGCAGCTCGAATCCGGGACACATAAACACTGAAGCTTTCTTT.